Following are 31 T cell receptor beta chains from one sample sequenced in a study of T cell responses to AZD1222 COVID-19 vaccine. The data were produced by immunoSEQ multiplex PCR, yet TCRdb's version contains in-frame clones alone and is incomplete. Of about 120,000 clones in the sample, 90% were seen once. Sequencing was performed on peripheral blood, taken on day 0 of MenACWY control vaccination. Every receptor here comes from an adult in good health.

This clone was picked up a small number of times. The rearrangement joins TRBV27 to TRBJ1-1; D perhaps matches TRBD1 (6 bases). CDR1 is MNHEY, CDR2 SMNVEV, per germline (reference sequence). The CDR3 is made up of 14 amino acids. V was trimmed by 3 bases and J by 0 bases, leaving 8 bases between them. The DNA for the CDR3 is TGTGCCAGCAGTTTGGACAGATTGAACACTGAAGCTTTCTTT. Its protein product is CASSLDRLNTEAFF.

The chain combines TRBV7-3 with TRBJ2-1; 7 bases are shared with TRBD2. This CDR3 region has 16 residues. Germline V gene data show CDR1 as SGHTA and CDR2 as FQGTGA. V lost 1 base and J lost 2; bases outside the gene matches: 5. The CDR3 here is CASSLSGRRPYNEQFF. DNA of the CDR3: TGTGCCAGCAGCTTAAGCGGGAGAAGGCCCTACAATGAGCAGTTCTTC.

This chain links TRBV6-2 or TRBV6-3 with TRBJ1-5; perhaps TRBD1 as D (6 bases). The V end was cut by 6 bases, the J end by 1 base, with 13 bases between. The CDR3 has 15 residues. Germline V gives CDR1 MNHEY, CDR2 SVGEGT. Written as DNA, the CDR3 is TGTGCCAGCAGCTATATGGACAGCAGCAATCAGCCCCAGCATTTT. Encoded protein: CASSYMDSSNQPQHF.

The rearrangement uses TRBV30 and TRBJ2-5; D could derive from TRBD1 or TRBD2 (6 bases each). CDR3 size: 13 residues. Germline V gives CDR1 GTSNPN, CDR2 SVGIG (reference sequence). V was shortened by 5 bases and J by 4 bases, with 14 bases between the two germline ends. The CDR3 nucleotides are TGTGCCTGGGAACGGGGGCAGCGAGAGACCCAGTACTTC. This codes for CAWERGQRETQYF. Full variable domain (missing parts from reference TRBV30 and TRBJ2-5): SQTIHQWPATLVQPVGSPLSLECTVEGTSNPNLYWYRQAAGRGLQLLFYSVGIGQISSEVPQNLSASRPQDRQFILSSKKLLLSDSGFYLCAWERGQRETQYFGPGTRLLVL.

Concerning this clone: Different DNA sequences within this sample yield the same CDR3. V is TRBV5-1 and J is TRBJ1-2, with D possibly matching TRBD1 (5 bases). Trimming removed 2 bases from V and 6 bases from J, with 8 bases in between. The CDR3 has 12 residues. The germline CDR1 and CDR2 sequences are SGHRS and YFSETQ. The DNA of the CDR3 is TGCGCCAGCAGCTTAGTAGGGGATGGCTACACCTTC. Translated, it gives CASSLVGDGYTF.

The CDR3 nucleotides are TGCGCCAGCAGCAAGAACAGGGGGACTCTTACTGGAAACACCATATATTTT. The encoded protein is CASSKNRGTLTGNTIYF. The chain carries TRBV5-1 and TRBJ1-3; 8 bases are shared with TRBD1. The CDR3 has 17 amino acids. After removal of 4 bases from V and 2 bases from J, the junction contained 11 bases not matched to a gene. Germline lookup yields CDR1 SGHRS and CDR2 YFSETQ.

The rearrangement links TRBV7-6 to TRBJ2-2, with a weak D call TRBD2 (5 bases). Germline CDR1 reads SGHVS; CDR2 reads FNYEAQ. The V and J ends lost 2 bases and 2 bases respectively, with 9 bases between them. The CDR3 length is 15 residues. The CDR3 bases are TGTGCCAGCAGCTTACTGGACTCCAACACCGGGGAGCTGTTTTTT. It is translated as CASSLLDSNTGELFF.

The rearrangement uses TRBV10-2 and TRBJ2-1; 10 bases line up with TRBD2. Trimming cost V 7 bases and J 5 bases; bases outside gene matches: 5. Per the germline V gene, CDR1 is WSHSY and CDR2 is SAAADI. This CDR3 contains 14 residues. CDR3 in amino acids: CASTVAGGHNEQFF. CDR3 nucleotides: TGCGCCAGCACCGTAGCGGGGGGCCACAATGAGCAGTTCTTC.

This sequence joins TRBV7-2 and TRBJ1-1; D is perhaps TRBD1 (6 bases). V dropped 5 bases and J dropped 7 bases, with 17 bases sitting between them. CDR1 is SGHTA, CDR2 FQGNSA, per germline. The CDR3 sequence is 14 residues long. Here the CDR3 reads CASSQGRTPLEAFF. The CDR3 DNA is TGTGCCAGCAGCCAGGGGAGGACACCCCTTGAAGCTTTCTTT.

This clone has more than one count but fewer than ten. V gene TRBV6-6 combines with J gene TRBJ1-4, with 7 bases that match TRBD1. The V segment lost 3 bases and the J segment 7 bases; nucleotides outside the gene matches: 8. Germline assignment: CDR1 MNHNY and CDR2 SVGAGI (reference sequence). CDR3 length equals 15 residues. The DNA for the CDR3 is TGTGCCAGCAGTTATCGCCCAGGGGGAAGTGAAAAACTGTTTTTT. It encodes CASSYRPGGSEKLFF.

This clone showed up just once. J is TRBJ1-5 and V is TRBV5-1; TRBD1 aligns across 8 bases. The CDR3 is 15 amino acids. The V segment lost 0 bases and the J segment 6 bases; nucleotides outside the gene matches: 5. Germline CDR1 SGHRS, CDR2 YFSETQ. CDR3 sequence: CASSLVAGGSQPQHF. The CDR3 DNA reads TGCGCCAGCAGCTTGGTGGCAGGGGGCTCTCAGCCCCAGCATTTT.

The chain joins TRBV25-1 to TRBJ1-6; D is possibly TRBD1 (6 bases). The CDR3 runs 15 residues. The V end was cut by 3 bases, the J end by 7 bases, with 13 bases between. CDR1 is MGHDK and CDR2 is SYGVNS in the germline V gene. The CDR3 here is CASSELTGRNSPLHF. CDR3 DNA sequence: TGTGCCAGCAGTGAGTTGACAGGTCGCAATTCACCCCTCCACTTT.

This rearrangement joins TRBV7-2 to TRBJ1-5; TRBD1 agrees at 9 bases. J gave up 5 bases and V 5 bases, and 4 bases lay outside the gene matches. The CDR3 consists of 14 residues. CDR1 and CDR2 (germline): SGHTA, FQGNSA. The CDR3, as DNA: TGTGCCAGCAGCCCGGGACAGGGATATCAGCCCCAGCATTTT. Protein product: CASSPGQGYQPQHF.

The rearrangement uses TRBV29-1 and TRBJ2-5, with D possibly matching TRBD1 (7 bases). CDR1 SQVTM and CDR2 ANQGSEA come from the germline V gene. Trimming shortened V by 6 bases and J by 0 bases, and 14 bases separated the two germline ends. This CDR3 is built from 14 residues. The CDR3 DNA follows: TGCAGCGTGGGGGGACAGCCCAACCAAGAGACCCAGTACTTC. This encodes CSVGGQPNQETQYF.

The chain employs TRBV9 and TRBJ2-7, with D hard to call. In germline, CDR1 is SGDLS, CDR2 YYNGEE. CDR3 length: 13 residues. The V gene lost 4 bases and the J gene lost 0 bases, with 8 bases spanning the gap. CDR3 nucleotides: TGTGCCAGCAGCCCGGTGAGCTCCTACGAGCAGTACTTC. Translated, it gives CASSPVSSYEQYF.

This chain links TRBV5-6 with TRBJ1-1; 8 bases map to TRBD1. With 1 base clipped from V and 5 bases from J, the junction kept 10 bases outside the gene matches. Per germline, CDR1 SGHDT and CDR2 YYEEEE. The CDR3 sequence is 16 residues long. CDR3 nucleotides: TGTGCCAGCAGCTTGTGGGGGACAGGTCTGGAGACTGAAGCTTTCTTT. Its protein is CASSLWGTGLETEAFF. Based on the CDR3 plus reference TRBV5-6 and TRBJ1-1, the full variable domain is DAGVTQSPTHLIKTRGQQVTLRCSPKSGHDTVSWYQQALGQGPQFIFQYYEEEERQRGNFPDRFSGHQFPNYSSELNVNALLLGDSALYLCASSLWGTGLETEAFFGQGTRLTVV.

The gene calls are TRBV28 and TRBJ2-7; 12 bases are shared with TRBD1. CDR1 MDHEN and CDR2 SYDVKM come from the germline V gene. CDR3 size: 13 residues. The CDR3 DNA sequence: TGTGCCAGCAGTTCCCAGGGGACAGGGGGCGCGTCTGTC. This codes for CASSSQGTGGASV.

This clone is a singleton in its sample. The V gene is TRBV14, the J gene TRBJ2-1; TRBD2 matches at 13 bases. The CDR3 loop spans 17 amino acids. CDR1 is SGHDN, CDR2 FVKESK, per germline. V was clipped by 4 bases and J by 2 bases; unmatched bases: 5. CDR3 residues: CASSPLLAGGPYNEQFF. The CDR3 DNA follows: TGTGCCAGCAGCCCGCTACTAGCGGGAGGGCCCTACAATGAGCAGTTCTTC.

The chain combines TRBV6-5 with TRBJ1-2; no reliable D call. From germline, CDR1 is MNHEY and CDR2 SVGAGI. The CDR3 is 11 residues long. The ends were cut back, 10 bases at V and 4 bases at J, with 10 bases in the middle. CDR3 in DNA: TGTGCCACTCTTCGGGTCTATGGCTACACCTTC. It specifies CATLRVYGYTF.

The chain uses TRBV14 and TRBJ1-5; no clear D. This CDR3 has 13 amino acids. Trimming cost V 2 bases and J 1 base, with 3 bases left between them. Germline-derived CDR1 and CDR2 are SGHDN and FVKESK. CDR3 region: CASSQQSNQPQHF. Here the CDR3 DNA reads TGTGCCAGCAGCCAACAAAGCAATCAGCCCCAGCATTTT.

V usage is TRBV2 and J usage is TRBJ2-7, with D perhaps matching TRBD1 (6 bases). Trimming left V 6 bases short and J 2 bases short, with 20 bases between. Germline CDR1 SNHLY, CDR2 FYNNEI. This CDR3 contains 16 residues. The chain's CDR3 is CASSQRTALATYEQYV. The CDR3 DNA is TGTGCCAGCAGCCAGCGGACAGCCCTGGCCACCTACGAGCAGTACGTC.

The CDR3 reads CASSPNLRGRDSPLHF. The CDR3 DNA reads as TGTGCCAGCAGCCCAAACCTCAGGGGGCGCGATTCACCCCTCCACTTT. J is TRBJ1-6 and V is TRBV9, with 8 bases that match TRBD1. Trimming at V came to 4 bases and at J to 8 bases, leaving 11 bases not matched to a gene. The CDR3 runs to 16 residues. The V gene's germline CDR1 is SGDLS and CDR2 YYNGEE.

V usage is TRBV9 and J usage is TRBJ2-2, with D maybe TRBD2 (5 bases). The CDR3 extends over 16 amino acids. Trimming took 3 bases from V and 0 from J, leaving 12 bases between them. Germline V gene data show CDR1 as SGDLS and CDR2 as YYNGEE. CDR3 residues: CASSEKSGTNTGELFF. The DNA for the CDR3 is TGTGCCAGCAGCGAGAAGAGCGGAACGAACACCGGGGAGCTGTTTTTT.

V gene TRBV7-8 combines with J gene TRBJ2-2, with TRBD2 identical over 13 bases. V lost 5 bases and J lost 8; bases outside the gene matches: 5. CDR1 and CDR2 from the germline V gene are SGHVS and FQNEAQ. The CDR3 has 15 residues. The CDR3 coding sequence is TGTGCCAGCAGCCCGGGGACTAGCGGGAAGGGGGAGCTGTTTTTT. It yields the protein CASSPGTSGKGELFF.

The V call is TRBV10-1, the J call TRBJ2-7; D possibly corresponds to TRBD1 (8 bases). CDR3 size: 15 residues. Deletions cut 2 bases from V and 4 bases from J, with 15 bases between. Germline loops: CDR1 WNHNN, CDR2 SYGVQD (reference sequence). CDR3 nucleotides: TGCGCCAGCAGTGAGGGACAGGGAGGGTCGTACGAGCAGTACTTC. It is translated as CASSEGQGGSYEQYF.

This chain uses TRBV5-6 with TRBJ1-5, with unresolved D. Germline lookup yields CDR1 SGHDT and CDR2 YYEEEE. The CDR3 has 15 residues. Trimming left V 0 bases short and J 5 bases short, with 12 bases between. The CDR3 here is CASSLGQALYQPQHF. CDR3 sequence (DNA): TGTGCCAGCAGCTTGGGCCAGGCCTTATATCAGCCCCAGCATTTT.

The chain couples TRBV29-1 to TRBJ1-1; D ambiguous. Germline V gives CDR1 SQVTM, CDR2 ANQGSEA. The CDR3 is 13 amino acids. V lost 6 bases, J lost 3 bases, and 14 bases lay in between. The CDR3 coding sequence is TGCAGCGTATCCCCCGGGCTGGACACTGAAGCTTTCTTT. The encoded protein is CSVSPGLDTEAFF.

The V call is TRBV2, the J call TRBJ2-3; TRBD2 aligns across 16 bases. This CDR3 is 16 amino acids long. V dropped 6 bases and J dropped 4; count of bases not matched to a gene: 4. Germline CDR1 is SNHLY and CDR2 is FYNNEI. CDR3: CASSPGTSGGADTQYF. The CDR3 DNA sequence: TGTGCCAGCAGCCCCGGGACTAGCGGGGGGGCAGATACGCAGTATTTT.

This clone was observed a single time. CDR3 coding DNA: TGTGCCAGCAGCCAAGATCTTGCGGGGTTGGGCACAGATACGCAGTATTTT. Translated: CASSQDLAGLGTDTQYF. This chain connects TRBV14 to TRBJ2-3; tentatively, D is TRBD2 (6 bases). This CDR3 spans 17 amino acids. V lost 0 bases to trimming and J lost 1 base, with 14 bases between them. Germline-derived CDR1 and CDR2 are SGHDN and FVKESK.

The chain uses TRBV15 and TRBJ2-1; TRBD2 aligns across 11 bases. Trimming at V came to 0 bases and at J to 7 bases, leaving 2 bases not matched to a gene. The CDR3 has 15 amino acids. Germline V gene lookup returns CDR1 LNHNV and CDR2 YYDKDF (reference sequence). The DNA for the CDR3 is TGTGCCACCAGCAGAGAACTAGCGGGAGTTAATGAGCAGTTCTTC. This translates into CATSRELAGVNEQFF.

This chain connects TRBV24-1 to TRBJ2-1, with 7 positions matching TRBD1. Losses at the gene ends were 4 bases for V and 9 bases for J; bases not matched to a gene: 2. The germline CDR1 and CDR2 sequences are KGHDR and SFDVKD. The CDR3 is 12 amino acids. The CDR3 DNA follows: TGTGCCACCAGTGACTCAGGGGGTGAGCAGTTCTTC. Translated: CATSDSGGEQFF.